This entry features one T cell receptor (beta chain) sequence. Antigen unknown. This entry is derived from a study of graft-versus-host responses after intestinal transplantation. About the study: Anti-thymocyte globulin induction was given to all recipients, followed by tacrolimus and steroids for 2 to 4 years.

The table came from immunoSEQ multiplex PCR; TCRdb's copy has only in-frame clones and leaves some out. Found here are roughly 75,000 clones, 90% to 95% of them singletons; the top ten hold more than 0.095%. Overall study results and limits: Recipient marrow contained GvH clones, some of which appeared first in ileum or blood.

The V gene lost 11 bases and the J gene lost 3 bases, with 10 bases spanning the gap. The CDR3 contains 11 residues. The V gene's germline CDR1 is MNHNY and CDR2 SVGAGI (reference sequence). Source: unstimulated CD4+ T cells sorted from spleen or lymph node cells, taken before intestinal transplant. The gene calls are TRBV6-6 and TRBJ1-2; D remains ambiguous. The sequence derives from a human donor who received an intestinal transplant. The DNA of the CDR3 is TGTGCCGGCGGATCGGACTATGGCTACACCTTC. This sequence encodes CAGGSDYGYTF.